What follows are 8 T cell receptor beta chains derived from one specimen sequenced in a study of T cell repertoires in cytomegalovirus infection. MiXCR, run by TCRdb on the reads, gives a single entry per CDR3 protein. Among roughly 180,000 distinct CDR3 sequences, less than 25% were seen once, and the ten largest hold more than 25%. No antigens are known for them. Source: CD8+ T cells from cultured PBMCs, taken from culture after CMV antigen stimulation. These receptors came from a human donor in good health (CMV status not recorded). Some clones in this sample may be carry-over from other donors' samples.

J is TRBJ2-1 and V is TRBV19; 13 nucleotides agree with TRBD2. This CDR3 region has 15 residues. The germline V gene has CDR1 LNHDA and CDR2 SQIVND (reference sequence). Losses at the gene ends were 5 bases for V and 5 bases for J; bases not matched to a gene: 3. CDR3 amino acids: CASSVGLAGDNEQFF. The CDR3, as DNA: TGTGCCAGTAGTGTCGGACTAGCGGGGGACAATGAGCAGTTCTTC.

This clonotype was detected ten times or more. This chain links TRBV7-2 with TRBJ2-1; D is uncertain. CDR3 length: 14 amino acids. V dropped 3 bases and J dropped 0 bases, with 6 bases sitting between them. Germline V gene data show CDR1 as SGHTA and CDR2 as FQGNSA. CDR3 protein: CASSLRSSYNEQFF. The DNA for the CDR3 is TGTGCCAGCAGCTTGCGGAGCTCCTACAATGAGCAGTTCTTC.

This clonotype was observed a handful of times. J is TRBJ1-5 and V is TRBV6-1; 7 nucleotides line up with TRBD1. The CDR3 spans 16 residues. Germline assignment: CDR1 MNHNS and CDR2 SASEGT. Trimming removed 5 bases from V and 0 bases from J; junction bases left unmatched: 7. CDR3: CASSPGTAISNQPQHF. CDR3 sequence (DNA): TGTGCCAGCAGTCCCGGGACAGCTATTAGCAATCAGCCCCAGCATTTT.

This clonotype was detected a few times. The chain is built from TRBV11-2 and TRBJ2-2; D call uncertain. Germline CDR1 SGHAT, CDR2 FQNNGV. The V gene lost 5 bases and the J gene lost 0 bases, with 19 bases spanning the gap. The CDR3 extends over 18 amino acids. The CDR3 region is CASSPPIPAYANTGELFF. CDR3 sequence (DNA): TGTGCCAGCAGCCCTCCGATTCCTGCTTATGCGAACACCGGGGAGCTGTTTTTT.

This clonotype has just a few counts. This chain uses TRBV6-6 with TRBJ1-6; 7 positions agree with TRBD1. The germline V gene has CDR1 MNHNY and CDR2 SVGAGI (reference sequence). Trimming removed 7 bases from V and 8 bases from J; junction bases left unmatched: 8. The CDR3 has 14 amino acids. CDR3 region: CASIVGQRDSPLHF. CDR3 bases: TGTGCCAGCATCGTGGGACAGAGGGATTCACCCCTCCACTTT.

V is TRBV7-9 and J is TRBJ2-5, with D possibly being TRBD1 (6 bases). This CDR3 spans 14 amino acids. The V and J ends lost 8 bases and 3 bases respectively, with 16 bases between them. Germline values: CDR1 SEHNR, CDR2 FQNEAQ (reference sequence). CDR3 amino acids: CASSLGAEKETQYF. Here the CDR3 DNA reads TGTGCCAGCTCCCTGGGGGCTGAGAAAGAGACCCAGTACTTC.

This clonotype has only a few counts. The CDR3 protein is CASSSPYTDSYNEQFF. For the CDR3, the DNA is TGTGCCAGCAGTTCCCCCTATACCGACTCCTACAATGAGCAGTTCTTC. The V and J genes are TRBV27 and TRBJ2-1; no definite D call. CDR3 length: 16 residues. CDR1 and CDR2 (germline): MNHEY, SMNVEV (reference sequence). V was clipped by 4 bases and J by 0 bases, with 13 bases between them.

The CDR3 nucleotides are TGCGCCAGCAGCCACCCCACTAGCGGGGGGACCACAGATACGCAGTATTTT. It specifies CASSHPTSGGTTDTQYF. The chain links TRBV4-1 to TRBJ2-3; 12 positions match TRBD2. Germline values: CDR1 MGHRA, CDR2 YSYEKL. Trimming at V came to 3 bases and at J to 2 bases, leaving 6 bases not matched to a gene. The CDR3 sequence is 17 residues long.